This TCR beta chain was found in a study of T-cell memory formation after mild COVID-19. From 5'RACE with constant-segment primers came TCR alpha and TCR beta cDNA libraries that carried sample barcodes and UMIs. One entry per CDR3 protein results from TCRdb running MiXCR on the 5' RACE reads. The sample yields fewer than 250,000 distinct CDR3 sequences, 15% seen once. This clonotype has just a few counts. The target antigen is unknown. Germline V CDR1 and CDR2: DFQATT, SNEGSKA (reference sequence). Trimming at V came to 2 bases and at J to 1 base, leaving 8 bases not matched to a gene. The CDR3 extends over 18 amino acids. General study findings and limits: Within pre-infection memory, some responding clones were found, suggesting cross-reactive memory joined.

The chain combines TRBV20-1 with TRBJ2-6; 10 bases line up with TRBD1. The TCR originated in an adult woman who had mild COVID-19 (a few samples of this study predate the infection). Cell type and time point are not known. Sequenced sample: PBMCs or a T cell subset sorted from them (not recorded which). The chain's CDR3 is CSARWDRGFLSGANVLTF. The CDR3 DNA reads as TGCAGTGCTAGATGGGACAGGGGATTCTTATCTGGGGCCAACGTCCTGACTTTC.